A single TCR beta chain is shown here with its context. Its antigen has not been determined. Base qualities were left out, and no much larger clone turns up one base away. The sample is drawn from a study of blood T cell repertoires in COVID-19 (dated by TCRdb to about 2020). About the study as a whole: Collaborator samples came from the United States, Italy and Spain and covered acute and convalescent phases of COVID-19. The material from the prospective study consisted of cDNA or gDNA derived from T cells, B-cell-depleted T cells, or PBMCs. Deeply sampled blood TCRbeta repertoires from subjects exposed to, actively infected with, or recovered from COVID-19 were included in the dataset. The repertoires were released in a freely available public database meant as a resource for research on the immune response to SARS-CoV-2. Samples were obtained from the ongoing ImmuneRACE study (first 160 participants) and from over a thousand subjects provided by 6 global collaborators. Nearly every sample came with metadata listing a de-identified subject ID, COVID-19 status, age in years and sex. Where available, HLA class I and class II types were obtained from metadata supplied by the sample provider rather than from assay-based typing. Overall results and qualifications from the work: The amount of clinical and demographic metadata varied by source and participant and was provided uncurated.

TCRbeta CDR3 regions were amplified from genomic DNA by means of the immunoSEQ Assay, a bias-controlled multiplex PCR. Turning to the authors' computational methods: The number of nucleated cells in each sample was estimated from the amplification of reference gene primers within the assay. To quantify the absolute abundance of each unique TCRbeta CDR3 rearrangement, sequence reads were collapsed and filtered. For each sample, productive Simpson clonality was calculated by taking the square root of Simpson's diversity index across productive rearrangements. Entries here come from immuneACCESS through TCRdb and include only in-frame sequences with V and J called. Some clones fail to appear in such tables; in the studies checked, an unresolved V gene covers under half of the shortfall, and the cause of the remainder is unknown. V, J and clone size derive from that table, while D and trimming were established from the DNA sequence. This sample lists approximately 130,000 clones; 70% to 90% were detected once. The ten largest clonotypes hold approximately 20% of the sample.

The CDR3 has 16 amino acids, counting the end cysteine and phenylalanine. The read is trimmed to its CDR3 DNA, 48 bases read in frame from base 1. Here V drops 3 bases and J drops 9 bases, and the junction holds 9 bases not matched to any gene. CDR1 and CDR2 are drawn from the germline V gene (reference sequence): MNHEY, SMNVEV. A second Seattle source provided samples from volunteer blood donors who had recovered from COVID-19. Whole blood was collected in K2EDTA tubes by collaborating institutions according to the institutions' own protocols. Collaborator samples were shipped for TCRbeta analysis as frozen whole blood, isolated PBMCs, or DNA extracted from either sample type.

The specimen sequenced was peripheral blood. The receptor comes from a woman in her 50s who had recovered from COVID-19. The sequence joins TRBV27 to TRBJ2-2; 11 bases in between match TRBD2. The CDR3 protein sequence reads: CASSLRVLAGDRELFF. The DNA sequence is as follows: TGTGCCAGCAGTTTGCGAGTACTAGCGGGAGACCGGGAGCTGTTTTTT.